Below are 27 T cell receptor beta chains sequenced from a single sample in a study of T cell responses to AZD1222 COVID-19 vaccine. Assay used: immunoSEQ multiplex PCR; TCRdb lists only in-frame clones, some missing. The repertoire holds approximately 110,000 clones, about 91% seen once, with 44% in the top ten. The sample consisted of peripheral blood, taken 28 days after the second AZD1222 dose. These receptors all come from an adult who received the AZD1222 COVID-19 vaccine.

This rearrangement joins TRBV5-1 to TRBJ2-1; D is unclear. CDR3 length equals 14 residues. Germline loops: CDR1 SGHRS, CDR2 YFSETQ. The ends were cut back, 4 bases at V and 4 bases at J, with 12 bases in the middle. The CDR3, as DNA: TGCGCCAGCAGCGATGCGGTATCTTACAATGAGCAGTTCTTC. This sequence encodes CASSDAVSYNEQFF. The full variable domain, rest sourced from reference TRBV5-1 and TRBJ2-1, is KAGVTQTPRYLIKTRGQQVTLSCSPISGHRSVSWYQQTPGQGLQFLFEYFSETQRNKGNFPGRFSGRQFSNSRSEMNVSTLELGDSALYLCASSDAVSYNEQFFGPGTRLTVL.

The V gene is TRBV7-8, the J gene TRBJ1-4; 7 bases are a match to TRBD1. Germline CDR1 reads SGHVS; CDR2 reads FQNEAQ. There are 15 residues in the CDR3. Trimming at V came to 5 bases and at J to 0 bases, leaving 3 bases not matched to a gene. Written as DNA, the CDR3 is TGTGCCAGCAGCCCCGGGACAGCAACTAATGAAAAACTGTTTTTT. This gives the protein CASSPGTATNEKLFF.

This chain joins TRBV10-3 and TRBJ1-5; D unresolved. This CDR3 spans 15 amino acids. CDR1 ENHRY and CDR2 SYGVKD come from the germline V gene. The V gene lost 2 bases and the J gene lost 6 bases, with 14 bases spanning the gap. CDR3: CAISEGGQWGQPQHF. Here the CDR3 DNA reads TGTGCCATCAGTGAGGGAGGGCAGTGGGGTCAGCCCCAGCATTTT.

The chain has TRBV5-6 and TRBJ2-7; D may be TRBD2 (5 bases). The V end lost 0 bases, the J end lost 6 bases, and 13 bases lay between the germline ends. This CDR3 comprises 14 residues. Germline V lookup: CDR1 SGHDT, CDR2 YYEEEE. CDR3 nucleotides: TGTGCCAGCAGCTTGGTTCCTGTTGGGAGCGAGCAGTACTTC. Amino acids: CASSLVPVGSEQYF.

V and J are TRBV20-1 and TRBJ2-7, with TRBD2 matching 9 bases. CDR3 length equals 14 residues. Germline CDR1 reads DFQATT; CDR2 reads SNEGSKA (reference sequence). The trim removed 3 bases at V and 7 bases at J, leaving 10 bases unmatched. The CDR3 DNA reads TGCAGTGCTAGTGGGGGCGGGAGGGCCCCAGAGCAGTACTTC. Its protein is CSASGGGRAPEQYF.

The gene calls are TRBV5-1 and TRBJ2-7; D is possibly TRBD2 (6 bases). Germline CDR1 reads SGHRS; CDR2 reads YFSETQ. The CDR3 contains 17 residues. V lost 4 bases, J lost 1 base, and 21 bases lay in between. CDR3 sequence (DNA): TGCGCCAGCAGCACCCCCGCGACGGGAGCCGGTTCCTACGAGCAGTACTTC. This gives the protein CASSTPATGAGSYEQYF.

The V gene is TRBV2, the J gene TRBJ2-1, with 7 bases identical to TRBD2. The V segment lost 10 bases and the J segment 16 bases; nucleotides outside the gene matches: 13. The CDR3 has 11 amino acids. Germline V gene sequence: CDR1 SNHLY, CDR2 FYNNEI. The CDR3: CATRLAAFCFF. The CDR3 DNA is TGTGCCACCCGACTAGCCGCGTTTTGCTTCTTC.

The chain links TRBV24-1 to TRBJ2-1, with 7 nucleotides matching TRBD2. V shed 3 bases, J shed 4 bases, and the junction held 11 bases outside the gene matches. The CDR3 sequence is 17 residues long. Germline lookup yields CDR1 KGHDR and CDR2 SFDVKD. CDR3 residues: CATSDGAGPRRYNEQFF. The CDR3, as DNA: TGTGCCACCAGTGATGGAGCGGGACCCCGGCGATACAATGAGCAGTTCTTC.

V usage is TRBV20-1 and J usage is TRBJ1-2; D is unresolved. The CDR3 is 11 amino acids. The germline V and J ends were trimmed by 4 bases and 5 bases, with 8 bases remaining between them. The germline V gene has CDR1 DFQATT and CDR2 SNEGSKA (reference sequence). CDR3 DNA sequence: TGCAGTGCTATTCCGACATATGGCTACACCTTC. This sequence encodes CSAIPTYGYTF.

The genes are TRBV7-8 and TRBJ1-1; the match to TRBD1 covers 10 bases. Germline-derived CDR1 and CDR2 are SGHVS and FQNEAQ. The CDR3 runs to 16 residues. The ends lost 4 bases at V and 8 bases at J; junction bases unmatched: 13. The CDR3 nucleotides are TGTGCCAGCAGCTCAAACCGGGACAGGGGTATTTGGGAAGCTTTCTTT. Protein product: CASSSNRDRGIWEAFF.

The rearrangement joins TRBV14 to TRBJ2-1; 12 nucleotides match TRBD2. The V gene end was trimmed by 6 bases and the J gene end by 6 bases; junction bases not matched to a gene: 3. The CDR3 sequence is 14 residues long. Germline loops: CDR1 SGHDN, CDR2 FVKESK. This CDR3 is CASSRLAGANEQFF. The CDR3 DNA sequence: TGTGCCAGCAGTCGACTAGCGGGAGCCAATGAGCAGTTCTTC.

V usage is TRBV27 and J usage is TRBJ1-4; D might be TRBD1 (5 bases). CDR1 is MNHEY, CDR2 SMNVEV, per germline (reference sequence). CDR3 length equals 15 residues. Trimming removed 6 bases from V and 1 base from J, with 12 bases in between. CDR3 sequence: CASSLSGLTNEKLFF. The CDR3 bases are TGTGCCAGCAGCTTGTCGGGACTAACTAATGAAAAACTGTTTTTT. Looking up the rest from reference TRBV27 and TRBJ1-4 gives the full variable domain: EAQVTQNPRYLITVTGKKLTVTCSQNMNHEYMSWYRQDPGLGLRQIYYSMNVEVTDKGDVPEGYKVSRKEKRNFPLILESPSPNQTSLYFCASSLSGLTNEKLFFGSGTQLSVL.

This chain links TRBV30 with TRBJ2-3; D is undetermined. V was cut by 0 bases and J by 6 bases, with 13 bases left in between. This CDR3 is built from 14 residues. Germline V gene sequence: CDR1 GTSNPN, CDR2 SVGIG (reference sequence). DNA for the CDR3: TGTGCCTGGAGTGTAAAAGGGCGAAGCGATACGCAGTATTTT. It specifies CAWSVKGRSDTQYF.

The chain recombines TRBV14 with TRBJ2-7; D is unresolved. V gave up 1 base and J gave up 3 bases, with 4 bases separating them. The CDR3 covers 12 residues. Germline V gene lookup returns CDR1 SGHDN and CDR2 FVKESK. This CDR3 is CASSQVLYEQYF. DNA of the CDR3: TGTGCCAGCAGCCAAGTACTCTACGAGCAGTACTTC.

This chain uses TRBV21-1 with TRBJ2-3; TRBD2 reflects the table's D call only, with no check against the DNA. TRBV21-1 is deemed a pseudogene. This CDR3 contains 18 residues. CDR3 sequence reads: CASSKTPSPGLAGDTQYF. The CDR3, as DNA: TGTGCCAGCAGCAAAACCCCGTCGCCGGGACTAGCGGGAGATACGCAGTATTTT.

CDR3 DNA: TGCGCCAGCAGCCGAGCCAGCGGGAGCAGGTACGAGCAGTACTTC. It specifies CASSRASGSRYEQYF. V is TRBV4-1 and J is TRBJ2-7, with 8 bases aligning to TRBD2. The CDR3 loop spans 15 amino acids. Per the germline V gene, CDR1 is MGHRA and CDR2 is YSYEKL. V trimming: 4 bases; J trimming: 4 bases; junction bases outside the gene matches: 9.

A single count supports this clone. CDR3 sequence: CSGSQEGGLTGELFF. CDR3 coding DNA: TGCAGCGGCTCCCAGGAGGGGGGGCTCACCGGGGAGCTGTTTTTT. The chain couples TRBV29-1 to TRBJ2-2; a weak D match, TRBD2 (7 bases). This CDR3 is 15 amino acids long. Germline V CDR1 and CDR2: SQVTM, ANQGSEA. Trimming shortened V by 7 bases and J by 4 bases, and 19 bases separated the two germline ends.

The chain uses TRBV7-9 and TRBJ2-7; 9 positions match TRBD1. Germline lookup yields CDR1 SEHNR and CDR2 FQNEAQ (reference sequence). The CDR3 is 18 residues long. V gave up 1 base and J gave up 0 bases; unmatched junction bases: 10. The CDR3, as DNA: TGTGCCAGCAGCTTAGGAGTAGAACCGGACAGGGGCTCCTACGAGCAGTACTTC. The encoded protein is CASSLGVEPDRGSYEQYF.

The gene calls are TRBV7-2 and TRBJ2-6, with D unresolved. Per germline, CDR1 SGHTA and CDR2 FQGNSA. Deletions cut 5 bases from V and 0 bases from J, with 8 bases between. The CDR3 is 15 residues long. CDR3 sequence (DNA): TGTGCCAGCAGCGGACCACACTCTGGGGCCAACGTCCTGACTTTC. Amino acids: CASSGPHSGANVLTF.

V is TRBV30 and J is TRBJ2-7; TRBD2 agrees at 8 bases. From germline, CDR1 is GTSNPN and CDR2 SVGIG (reference sequence). This CDR3 is 15 amino acids long. Trimming took 2 bases from V and 1 from J; bases not matched to a gene: 7. Here the CDR3 reads CAWSSGGAVSYEQYF. CDR3 DNA: TGTGCCTGGAGTTCCGGGGGGGCAGTTTCCTACGAGCAGTACTTC.

This CDR3 reads CASSSQPQASYEQYF. The CDR3 DNA is TGTGCCAGCAGTTCACAACCACAGGCCTCCTACGAGCAGTACTTC. The rearrangement uses TRBV27 and TRBJ2-7; perhaps TRBD1 as D (5 bases). Trimming cost V 4 bases and J 0 bases, with 13 bases left between them. The CDR3 has 15 amino acids. Germline CDR1 is MNHEY and CDR2 is SMNVEV (reference sequence).

This chain connects TRBV6-6 to TRBJ1-1; D is unresolved. V was shortened by 5 bases and J by 0 bases, with 7 bases between the two germline ends. The germline CDR1 and CDR2 sequences are MNHNY and SVGAGI (reference sequence). CDR3 length equals 13 residues. Here the CDR3 reads CASSDAMNTEAFF. CDR3 nucleotides: TGTGCCAGCAGTGACGCAATGAACACTGAAGCTTTCTTT.

The gene calls are TRBV6-2 or TRBV6-3 and TRBJ2-3; 13 bases agree with TRBD2. Germline assignment: CDR1 MNHEY and CDR2 SVGEGT. CDR3 length equals 20 residues. Trimming removed 2 bases from V and 6 bases from J; junction bases left unmatched: 17. The CDR3 region is CASSYPPTQLAGGEQDTQYF. CDR3 bases: TGTGCCAGCAGTTACCCCCCAACCCAACTAGCGGGAGGGGAACAGGATACGCAGTATTTT.

This sequence joins TRBV7-2 and TRBJ2-7, with a possible D match to TRBD2 (6 bases). CDR1 SGHTA and CDR2 FQGNSA come from the germline V gene. CDR3 size: 15 residues. V was trimmed by 5 bases and J by 0 bases, leaving 14 bases between them. CDR3 bases: TGTGCCAGCAGCCGGGGCGGGGACTTCTCCTACGAGCAGTACTTC. The encoded protein is CASSRGGDFSYEQYF.

CDR3 protein: CATTLAGGDEQYF. In DNA form, the CDR3 reads TGTGCCACCACCCTAGCGGGAGGTGACGAGCAGTACTTC. J is TRBJ2-7 and V is TRBV21-1; the listed D gene, TRBD2, was not tested against the DNA. TRBV21-1 is shown as a pseudogene. The CDR3 is 13 residues long.

V is TRBV5-1 and J is TRBJ2-7, with a tentative D call TRBD2 (6 bases). The germline CDR1 and CDR2 sequences are SGHRS and YFSETQ. The CDR3 runs to 13 residues. The germline V and J ends were trimmed by 0 bases and 6 bases, with 10 bases remaining between them. CDR3 sequence (DNA): TGCGCCAGCAGCTTGGACGGGAGTCCCGAGCAGTACTTC. This encodes CASSLDGSPEQYF.

The V and J genes are TRBV7-6 and TRBJ2-1, with TRBD2 matching 8 bases. Germline V gene sequence: CDR1 SGHVS, CDR2 FNYEAQ. The CDR3 extends over 15 amino acids. J lost 3 bases, V lost 5 bases, and 6 bases had no gene match. CDR3 sequence (DNA): TGTGCCAGCAGCCCCGGGAGGGCGAACTACAATGAGCAGTTCTTC. The encoded protein is CASSPGRANYNEQFF.